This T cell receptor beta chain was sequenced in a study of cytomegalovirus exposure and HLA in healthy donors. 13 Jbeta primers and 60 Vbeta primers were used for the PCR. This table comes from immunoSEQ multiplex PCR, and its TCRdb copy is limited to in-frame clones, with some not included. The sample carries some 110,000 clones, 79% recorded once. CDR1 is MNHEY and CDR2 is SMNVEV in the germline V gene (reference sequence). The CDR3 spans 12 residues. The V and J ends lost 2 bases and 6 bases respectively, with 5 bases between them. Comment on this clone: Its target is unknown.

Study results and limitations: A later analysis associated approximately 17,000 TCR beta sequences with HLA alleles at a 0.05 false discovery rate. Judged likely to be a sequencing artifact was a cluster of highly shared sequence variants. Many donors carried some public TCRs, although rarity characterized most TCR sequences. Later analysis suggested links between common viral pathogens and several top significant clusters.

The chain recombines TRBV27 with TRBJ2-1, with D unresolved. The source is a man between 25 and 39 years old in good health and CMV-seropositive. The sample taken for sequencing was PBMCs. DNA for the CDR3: TGTGCCAGCAGTTTAAACGGCAATGAGCAGTTCTTC. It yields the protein CASSLNGNEQFF.